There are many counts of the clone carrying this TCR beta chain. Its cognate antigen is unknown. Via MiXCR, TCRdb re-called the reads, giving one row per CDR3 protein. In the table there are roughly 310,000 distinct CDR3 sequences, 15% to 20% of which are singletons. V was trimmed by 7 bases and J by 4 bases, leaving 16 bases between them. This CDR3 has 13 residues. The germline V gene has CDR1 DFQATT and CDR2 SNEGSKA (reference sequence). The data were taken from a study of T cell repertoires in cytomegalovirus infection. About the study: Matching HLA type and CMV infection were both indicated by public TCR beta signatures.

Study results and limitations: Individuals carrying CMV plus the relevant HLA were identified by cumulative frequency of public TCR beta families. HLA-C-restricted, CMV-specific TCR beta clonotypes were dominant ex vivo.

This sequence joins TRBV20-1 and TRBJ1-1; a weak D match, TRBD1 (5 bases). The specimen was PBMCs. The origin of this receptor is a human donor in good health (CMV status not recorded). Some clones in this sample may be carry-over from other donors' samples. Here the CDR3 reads CSVRGIGVTEAFF. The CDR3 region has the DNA TGCAGTGTAAGAGGAATAGGGGTCACTGAAGCTTTCTTT.